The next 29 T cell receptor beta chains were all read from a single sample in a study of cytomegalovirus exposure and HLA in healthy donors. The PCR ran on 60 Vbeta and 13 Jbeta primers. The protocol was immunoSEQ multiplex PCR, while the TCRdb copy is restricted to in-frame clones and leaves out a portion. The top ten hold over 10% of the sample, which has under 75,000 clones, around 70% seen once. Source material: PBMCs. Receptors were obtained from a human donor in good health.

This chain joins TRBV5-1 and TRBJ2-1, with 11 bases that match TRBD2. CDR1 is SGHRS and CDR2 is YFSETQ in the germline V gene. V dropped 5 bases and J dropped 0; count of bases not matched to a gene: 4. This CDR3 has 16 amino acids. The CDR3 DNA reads TGCGCCAGCAGGGGACTAGCGGAAAGCTCCTACAATGAGCAGTTCTTC. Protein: CASRGLAESSYNEQFF.

CDR3 bases: TGCGCCAGCAGCTTAAATAGCGTCCTCCCTGACGAGCAGTACTTC. Encoded protein: CASSLNSVLPDEQYF. This chain connects TRBV5-1 to TRBJ2-7; D perhaps matches TRBD2 (5 bases). The ends were cut back, 2 bases at V and 5 bases at J, with 17 bases in the middle. Germline CDR1 SGHRS, CDR2 YFSETQ. This CDR3 comprises 15 residues.

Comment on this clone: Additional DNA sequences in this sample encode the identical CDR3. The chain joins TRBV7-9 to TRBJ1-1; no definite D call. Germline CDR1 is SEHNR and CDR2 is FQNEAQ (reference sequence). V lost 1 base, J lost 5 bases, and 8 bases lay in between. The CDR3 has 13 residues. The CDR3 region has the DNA TGTGCCAGCAGCTTAGAGGGAGGTACTGAAGCTTTCTTT. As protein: CASSLEGGTEAFF.

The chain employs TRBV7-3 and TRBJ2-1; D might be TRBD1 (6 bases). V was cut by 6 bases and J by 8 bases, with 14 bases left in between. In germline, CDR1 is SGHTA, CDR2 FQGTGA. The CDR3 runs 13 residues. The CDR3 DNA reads TGTGCCAGCAGTCGACAGGACGGGGATGAGCAGTTCTTC. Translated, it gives CASSRQDGDEQFF.

Here the CDR3 reads CASSQLVANEKLFF. The CDR3 DNA is TGCGCCAGCAGCCAACTAGTTGCTAATGAAAAACTGTTTTTT. The chain couples TRBV4-1 to TRBJ1-4; D ambiguous. This CDR3 has 14 residues. The ends were cut back, 2 bases at V and 3 bases at J, with 7 bases in the middle. The germline CDR1 and CDR2 sequences are MGHRA and YSYEKL.

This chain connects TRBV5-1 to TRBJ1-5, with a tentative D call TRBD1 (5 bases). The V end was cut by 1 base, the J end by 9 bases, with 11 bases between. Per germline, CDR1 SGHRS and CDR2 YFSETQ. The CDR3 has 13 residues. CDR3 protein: CASSLKQGTPQHF. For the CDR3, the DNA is TGCGCCAGCAGCTTGAAGCAGGGTACGCCCCAGCATTTT. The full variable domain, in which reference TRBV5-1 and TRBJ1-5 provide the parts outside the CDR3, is KAGVTQTPRYLIKTRGQQVTLSCSPISGHRSVSWYQQTPGQGLQFLFEYFSETQRNKGNFPGRFSGRQFSNSRSEMNVSTLELGDSALYLCASSLKQGTPQHFGDGTRLSIL.

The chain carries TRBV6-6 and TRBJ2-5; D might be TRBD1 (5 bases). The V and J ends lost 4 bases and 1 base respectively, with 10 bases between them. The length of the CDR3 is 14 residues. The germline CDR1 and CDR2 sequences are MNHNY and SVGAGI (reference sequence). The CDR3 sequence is CASSSRQIQETQYF. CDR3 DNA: TGTGCCAGCAGTTCTCGACAGATCCAAGAGACCCAGTACTTC.

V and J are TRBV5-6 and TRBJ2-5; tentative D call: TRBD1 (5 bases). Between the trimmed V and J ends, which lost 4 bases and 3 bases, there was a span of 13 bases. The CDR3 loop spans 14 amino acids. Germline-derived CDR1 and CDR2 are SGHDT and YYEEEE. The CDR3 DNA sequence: TGTGCCAGCAGCCGTTGGGGCACGGAAGAGACCCAGTACTTC. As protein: CASSRWGTEETQYF.

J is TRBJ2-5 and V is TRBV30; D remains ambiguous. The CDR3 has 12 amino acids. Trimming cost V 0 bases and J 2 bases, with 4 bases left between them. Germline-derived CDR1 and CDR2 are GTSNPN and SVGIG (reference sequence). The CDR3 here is CAWSVRQETQYF. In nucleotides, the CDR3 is TGTGCCTGGAGTGTGCGGCAAGAGACCCAGTACTTC. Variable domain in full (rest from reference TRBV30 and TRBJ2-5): SQTIHQWPATLVQPVGSPLSLECTVEGTSNPNLYWYRQAAGRGLQLLFYSVGIGQISSEVPQNLSASRPQDRQFILSSKKLLLSDSGFYLCAWSVRQETQYFGPGTRLLVL.

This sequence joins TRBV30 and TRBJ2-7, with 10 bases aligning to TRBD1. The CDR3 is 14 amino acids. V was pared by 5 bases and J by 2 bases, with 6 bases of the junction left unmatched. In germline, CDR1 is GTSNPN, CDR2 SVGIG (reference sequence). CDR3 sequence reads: CAWARQGAPYEQYF. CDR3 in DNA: TGTGCCTGGGCGCGACAGGGGGCCCCCTACGAGCAGTACTTC. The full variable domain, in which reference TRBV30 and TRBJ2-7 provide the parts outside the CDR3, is SQTIHQWPATLVQPVGSPLSLECTVEGTSNPNLYWYRQAAGRGLQLLFYSVGIGQISSEVPQNLSASRPQDRQFILSSKKLLLSDSGFYLCAWARQGAPYEQYFGPGTRLTVT.

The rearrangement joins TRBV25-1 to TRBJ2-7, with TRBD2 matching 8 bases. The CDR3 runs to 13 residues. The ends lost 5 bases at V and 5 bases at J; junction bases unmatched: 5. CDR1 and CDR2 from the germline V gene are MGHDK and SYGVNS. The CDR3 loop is CASSPGRADEQYF. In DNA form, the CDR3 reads TGTGCCAGCAGTCCCGGGAGGGCGGACGAGCAGTACTTC.

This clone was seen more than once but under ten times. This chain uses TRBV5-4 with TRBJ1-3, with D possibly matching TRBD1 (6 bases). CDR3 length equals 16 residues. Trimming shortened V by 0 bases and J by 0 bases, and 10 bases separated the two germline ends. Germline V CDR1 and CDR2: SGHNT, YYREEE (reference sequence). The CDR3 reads CASSLEGVYSGNTIYF. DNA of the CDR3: TGTGCCAGCAGCTTGGAGGGGGTTTACTCTGGAAACACCATATATTTT. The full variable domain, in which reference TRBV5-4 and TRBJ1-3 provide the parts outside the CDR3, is ETGVTQSPTHLIKTRGQQVTLRCSSQSGHNTVSWYQQALGQGPQFIFQYYREEENGRGNFPPRFSGLQFPNYSSELNVNALELDDSALYLCASSLEGVYSGNTIYFGEGSWLTVV.

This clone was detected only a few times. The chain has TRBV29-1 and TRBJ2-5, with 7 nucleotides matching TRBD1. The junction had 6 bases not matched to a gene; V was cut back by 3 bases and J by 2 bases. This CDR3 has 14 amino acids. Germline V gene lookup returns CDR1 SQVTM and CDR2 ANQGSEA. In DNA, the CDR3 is TGCAGCGTTGAGGTCGCAGGGGGACAAGAGACCCAGTACTTC. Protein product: CSVEVAGGQETQYF.

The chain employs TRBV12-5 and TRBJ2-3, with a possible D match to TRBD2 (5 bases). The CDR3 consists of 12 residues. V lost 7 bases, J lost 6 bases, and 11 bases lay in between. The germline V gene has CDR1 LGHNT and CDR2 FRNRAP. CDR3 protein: CASASEGDTQYF. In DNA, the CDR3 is TGTGCTAGTGCTTCAGAGGGTGATACGCAGTATTTT.

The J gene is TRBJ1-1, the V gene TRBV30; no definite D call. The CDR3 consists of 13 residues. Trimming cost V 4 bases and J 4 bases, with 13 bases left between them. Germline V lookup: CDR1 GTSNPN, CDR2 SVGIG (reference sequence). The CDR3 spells CAWTGGRGTEAFF. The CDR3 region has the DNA TGTGCCTGGACTGGAGGACGGGGCACTGAAGCTTTCTTT. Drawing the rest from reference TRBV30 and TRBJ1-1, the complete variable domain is SQTIHQWPATLVQPVGSPLSLECTVEGTSNPNLYWYRQAAGRGLQLLFYSVGIGQISSEVPQNLSASRPQDRQFILSSKKLLLSDSGFYLCAWTGGRGTEAFFGQGTRLTVV.

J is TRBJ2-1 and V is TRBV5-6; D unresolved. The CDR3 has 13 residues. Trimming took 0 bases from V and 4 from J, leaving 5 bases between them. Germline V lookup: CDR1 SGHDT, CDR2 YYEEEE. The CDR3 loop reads CASSLGSYNEQFF. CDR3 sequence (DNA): TGTGCCAGCAGCTTGGGCAGTTACAATGAGCAGTTCTTC.

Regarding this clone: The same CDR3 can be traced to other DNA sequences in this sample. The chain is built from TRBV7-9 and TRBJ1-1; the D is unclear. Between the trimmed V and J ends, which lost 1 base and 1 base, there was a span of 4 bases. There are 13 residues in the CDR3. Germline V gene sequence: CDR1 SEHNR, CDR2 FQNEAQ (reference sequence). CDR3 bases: TGTGCCAGCAGCTTAGGTCAGAACACTGAAGCTTTCTTT. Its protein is CASSLGQNTEAFF.

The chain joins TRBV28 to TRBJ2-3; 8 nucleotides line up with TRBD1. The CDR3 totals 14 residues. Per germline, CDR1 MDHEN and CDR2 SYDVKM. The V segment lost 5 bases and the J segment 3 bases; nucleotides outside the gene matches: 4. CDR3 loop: CASSPWTGTDTQYF. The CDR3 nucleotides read TGTGCCAGCAGTCCTTGGACAGGGACAGATACGCAGTATTTT.

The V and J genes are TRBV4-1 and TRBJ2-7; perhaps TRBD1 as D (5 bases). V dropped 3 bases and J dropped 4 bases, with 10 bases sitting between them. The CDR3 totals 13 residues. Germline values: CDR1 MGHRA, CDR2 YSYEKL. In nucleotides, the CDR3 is TGCGCCAGCAGCCAGAGACAGACTTACGAGCAGTACTTC. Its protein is CASSQRQTYEQYF.

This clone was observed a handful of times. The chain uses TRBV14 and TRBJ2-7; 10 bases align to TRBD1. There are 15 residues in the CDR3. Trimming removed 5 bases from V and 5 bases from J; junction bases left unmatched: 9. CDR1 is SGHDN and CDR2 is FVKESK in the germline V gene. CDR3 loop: CASSTGDRGSHEQYF. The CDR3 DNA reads TGTGCCAGCAGCACCGGGGACAGGGGATCCCACGAGCAGTACTTC.

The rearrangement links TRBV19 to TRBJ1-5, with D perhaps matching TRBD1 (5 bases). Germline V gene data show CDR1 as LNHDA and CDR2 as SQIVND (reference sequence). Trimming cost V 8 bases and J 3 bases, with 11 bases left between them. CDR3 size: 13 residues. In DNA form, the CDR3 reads TGTGCCAGTCTGGGGGGTTTCAATCAGCCCCAGCATTTT. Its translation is CASLGGFNQPQHF.

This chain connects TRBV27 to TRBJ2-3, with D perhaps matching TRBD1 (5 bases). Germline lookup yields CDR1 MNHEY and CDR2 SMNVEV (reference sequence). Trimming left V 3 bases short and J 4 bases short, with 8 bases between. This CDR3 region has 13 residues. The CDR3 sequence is CASSLQGSDTQYF. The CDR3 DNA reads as TGTGCCAGCAGTTTGCAGGGATCAGATACGCAGTATTTT.

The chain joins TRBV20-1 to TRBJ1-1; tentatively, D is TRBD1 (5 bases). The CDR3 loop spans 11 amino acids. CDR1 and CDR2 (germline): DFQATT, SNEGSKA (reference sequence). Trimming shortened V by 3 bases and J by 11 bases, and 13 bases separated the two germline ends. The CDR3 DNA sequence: TGCAGTGCTAGCTCCCCGCGGGACGCTTTCTTT. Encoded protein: CSASSPRDAFF.

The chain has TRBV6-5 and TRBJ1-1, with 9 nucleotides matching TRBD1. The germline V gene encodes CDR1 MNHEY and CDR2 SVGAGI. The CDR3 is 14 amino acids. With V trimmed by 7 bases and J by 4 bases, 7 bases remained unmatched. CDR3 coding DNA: TGTGCCAGCACCGGGACAGGGTCGGGCACTGAAGCTTTCTTT. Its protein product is CASTGTGSGTEAFF.

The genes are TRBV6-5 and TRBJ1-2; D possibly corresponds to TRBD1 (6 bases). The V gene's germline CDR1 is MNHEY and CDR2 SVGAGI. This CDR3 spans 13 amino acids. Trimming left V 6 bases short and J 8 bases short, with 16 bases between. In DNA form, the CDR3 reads TGTGCCAGCAGGGCACGGACAGCGGCCGGCTACACCTTC. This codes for CASRARTAAGYTF.

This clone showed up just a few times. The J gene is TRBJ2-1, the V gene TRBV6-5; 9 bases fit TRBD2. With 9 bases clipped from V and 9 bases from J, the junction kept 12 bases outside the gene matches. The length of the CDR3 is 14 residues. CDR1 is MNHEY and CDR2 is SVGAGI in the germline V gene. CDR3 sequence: CASMASGTRGEQFF. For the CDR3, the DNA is TGTGCCAGTATGGCTAGCGGGACCCGCGGTGAGCAGTTCTTC.

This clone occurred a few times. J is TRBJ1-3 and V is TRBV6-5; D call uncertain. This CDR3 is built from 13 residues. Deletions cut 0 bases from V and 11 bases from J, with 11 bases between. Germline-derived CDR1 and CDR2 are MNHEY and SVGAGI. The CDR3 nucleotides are TGTGCCAGCAGTTACTCCGGACGGGAAGCCATATATTTT. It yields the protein CASSYSGREAIYF.

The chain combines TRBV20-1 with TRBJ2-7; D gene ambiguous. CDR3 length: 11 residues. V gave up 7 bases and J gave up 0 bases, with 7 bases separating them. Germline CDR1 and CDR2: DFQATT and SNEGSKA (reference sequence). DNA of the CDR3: TGCAGTGGGCGGAGCTCCTACGAGCAGTACTTC. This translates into CSGRSSYEQYF.

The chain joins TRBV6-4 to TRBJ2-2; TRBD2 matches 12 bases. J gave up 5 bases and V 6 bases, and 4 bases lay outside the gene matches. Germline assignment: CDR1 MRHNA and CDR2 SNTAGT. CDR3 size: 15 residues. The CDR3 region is CASSPLAGGTGELFF. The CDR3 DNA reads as TGTGCCAGCAGCCCACTAGCGGGAGGTACCGGGGAGCTGTTTTTT.